This paragraph reports one T cell receptor beta chain. The data were taken from a study of shared T cell receptors in the human thymus. Germline CDR1 and CDR2: LGHNA and YNFKEQ. V lost 3 bases, J lost 1 base, and 10 bases stayed unmatched. The CDR3 is 17 residues long. Profiled with immunoSEQ multiplex PCR; TCRdb holds only in-frame clones, not every one. The sample yields more than 550,000 clones, 70% to 90% seen once. The sample was also linked to a second study, of human thymus T cells. That investigation notes: The study used thymus tissue resected during corrective heart surgery.

The sequence was obtained from a girl younger than two with a congenital heart defect. The sample was thymocytes. The chain combines TRBV4-2 with TRBJ1-1, with 8 bases aligning to TRBD1. The DNA of the CDR3 is TGTGCCAGCAGCCATAGTGACAGGGGCGAGGCGAACACTGAAGCTTTCTTT. This gives the protein CASSHSDRGEANTEAFF.